The clone carrying this TCR beta chain was found many times. This sample stems from a study of T cells of healthy individuals. The junction had 9 bases not matched to a gene; V was cut back by 3 bases and J by 7 bases. Germline V gene data show CDR1 as SGHRS and CDR2 as YFSETQ. The CDR3 has 14 amino acids. TCRdb used MiXCR to reprocess the 5' RACE reads, holding one entry per CDR3 protein. This repertoire shows around 100,000 distinct CDR3 sequences, roughly a sixth found once; its top ten account for roughly 6.1%. The chain combines TRBV5-1 with TRBJ1-1, with 7 bases fitting TRBD1. This sequence was found in a human donor in good health. CDR3 sequence (DNA): TGCGCCAGCAGCTGGCTAGGGGACAGCGGTGAAGCTTTCTTT. Residues: CASSWLGDSGEAFF.